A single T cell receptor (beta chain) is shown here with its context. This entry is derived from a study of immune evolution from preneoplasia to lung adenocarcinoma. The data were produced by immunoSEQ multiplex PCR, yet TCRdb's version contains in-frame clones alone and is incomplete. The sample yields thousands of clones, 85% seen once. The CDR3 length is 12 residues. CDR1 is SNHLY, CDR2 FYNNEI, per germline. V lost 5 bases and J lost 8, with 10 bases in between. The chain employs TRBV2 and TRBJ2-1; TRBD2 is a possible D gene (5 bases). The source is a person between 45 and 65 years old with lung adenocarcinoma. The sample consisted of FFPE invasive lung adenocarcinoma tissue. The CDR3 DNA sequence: TGTGCCAGCAGTTCGGGGTTGGATGAGCAGTTCTTC. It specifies CASSSGLDEQFF.